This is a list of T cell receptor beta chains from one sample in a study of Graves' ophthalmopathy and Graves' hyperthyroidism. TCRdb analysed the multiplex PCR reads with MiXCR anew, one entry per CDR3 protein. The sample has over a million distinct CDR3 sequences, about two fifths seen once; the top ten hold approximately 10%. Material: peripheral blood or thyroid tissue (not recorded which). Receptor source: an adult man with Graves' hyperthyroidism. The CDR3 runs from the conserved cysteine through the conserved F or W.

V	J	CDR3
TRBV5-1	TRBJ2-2	CASSRDTANTGELFF
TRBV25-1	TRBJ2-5	CASSDGRRDKVGYQETQYF
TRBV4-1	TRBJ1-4	CASSQAGQGLGKLFF
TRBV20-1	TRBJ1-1	CSAPRGPGGTEAFF
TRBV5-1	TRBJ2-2	CASSLDGDTGELFF
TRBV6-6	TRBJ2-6	CASNPLGQPIVSGANVLTF
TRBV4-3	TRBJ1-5	CASSQDSGDPFRPQHF
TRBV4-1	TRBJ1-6	CASSVRDSGYNSPLHF
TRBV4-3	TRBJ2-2	CASSPRAGASPGELFF
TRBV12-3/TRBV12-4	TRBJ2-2	CASSPRDSEHSGELFF
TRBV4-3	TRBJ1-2	CASSQEALRAGWNYGYTF
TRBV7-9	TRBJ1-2	CTSSSGFGYTF
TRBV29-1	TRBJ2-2	CSVDSGELFF
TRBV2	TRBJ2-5	CASSTSGNATKRGETQYF
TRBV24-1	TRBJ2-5	CATSSGGVKTQYF
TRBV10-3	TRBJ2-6	CASSEGGGANVLTF
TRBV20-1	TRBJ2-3	CSARSGSRTDTQYF
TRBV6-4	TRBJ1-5	CASSTTGGATQPQHF
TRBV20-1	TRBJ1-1	CSARTGTGTPEAFF
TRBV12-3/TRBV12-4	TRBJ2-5	CASSLTGEGLSKETQYF
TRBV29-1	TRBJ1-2	CSAMGGAFGYTF
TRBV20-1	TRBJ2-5	CSARGSSGEGQETQYF
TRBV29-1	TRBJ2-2	CSVADSPGELFF
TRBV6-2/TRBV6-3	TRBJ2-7	CASSSPGLALYEQYF
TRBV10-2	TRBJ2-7	CASSLASGGMNSYEQYF
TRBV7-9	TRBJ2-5	CASSPGGGQVWTQYF
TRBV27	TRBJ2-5	CASSYSDAQETQYF
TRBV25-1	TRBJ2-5	CASMFQGLYQGLAGVSQYF
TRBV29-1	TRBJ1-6	CSVARSSGSPLHF
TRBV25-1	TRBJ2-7	CASSASLGGEQYF
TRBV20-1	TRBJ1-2	CSARQTGANYGYTF
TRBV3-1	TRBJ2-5	CASSQDVETQYF
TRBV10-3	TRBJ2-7	CAISVGTGNEQYF
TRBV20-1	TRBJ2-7	CSASLTSGNSYEQYF
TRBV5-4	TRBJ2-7	CASSRPGSPGQDEQYF
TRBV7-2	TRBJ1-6	CASSLVPHAGNSPLHF
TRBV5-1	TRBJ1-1	CASSLAGGVRDTEAFF
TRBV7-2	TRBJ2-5	CASSWGGTGGMETQYF
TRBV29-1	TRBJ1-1	CSARTVSPEAFF
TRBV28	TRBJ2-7	CASSSPEAGNYEQYF